This T cell receptor beta chain was sequenced in a study of OX40 agonist ivuxolimab in advanced cancers. For context, the study as a whole: Ivuxolimab was a fully human IgG2 agonistic monoclonal antibody targeting the costimulatory receptor OX40 (CD134). The paper covers the monotherapy dose-escalation part of the phase I ivuxolimab trial, which included N ≈ 54 patients. Intravenous ivuxolimab was administered to patients every 2 weeks at six dose levels: 0.01, 0.1, 0.3, 1.5, 3 and 10 mg/kg. The purpose of peripheral TCRbeta sequencing was to test whether ivuxolimab changed TCR sequence diversity and led to clonal T-cell expansion. Partial responses occurred in three dose-escalation patients, of whom one had hepatocellular carcinoma and two had cutaneous melanoma. In the dose-escalation cohort, roughly 80% of patients were male, and the mean age was approximately 60 years, with a range of 23 to 79. Prior anti-PD-1, anti-PD-L1 or anti-CTLA-4 therapy was permitted, and less than 45% of dose-escalation patients had received checkpoint inhibitors. Among the 52 dose-escalation patients, about 19 had hepatocellular carcinoma, some 15 melanoma, 9 renal cell carcinoma and 9 head and neck cancer. Findings and caveats that apply to the study as a whole: At doses of 0.1 to 3.0 mg/kg, clonal expansion of both CD4+ and CD8+ T cells in blood was seen between baseline and week 6. After ivuxolimab, expanded clones were on average more numerous among CD8+ T cells than among CD4+ T cells. In the 0.1-3.0 mg/kg groups, partial responders were among the patients with the lowest normalized peripheral clonal expansion, particularly in CD8+ T cells. Antigen specificity was not determined for the clonally expanded peripheral T cells. Low levels of normalized T-cell clonal expansion were also seen in some patients who did not respond.

The trial excluded patients who had a history of autoimmune disease or who were on systemic immunosuppression. Peripheral blood for TCR sequencing was collected from all dose cohorts at baseline, on cycle 4 day 1, and on cycle 7 day 1. Samples were obtained from an open-label, multicenter, first-in-human phase I dose-escalation trial of ivuxolimab. Adults with locally advanced or metastatic melanoma, renal cell carcinoma, hepatocellular carcinoma or head and neck squamous cell carcinoma were enrolled in the trial. Before TCR sequencing, CD4+ T cells and CD8+ T cells from peripheral blood were sorted into separate populations. A note on this clone: This receptor's antigen is unknown. Per-base qualities were not stored, and no clone one base away is much larger.

Via the germline V gene, CDR1 is MDHEN and CDR2 SYDVKM. Trimming costs V 8 bases and J 2 bases, and their ends lie 4 bases apart. Measured from the cysteine to the phenylalanine, the CDR3 is 10 residues long. The sequence is cut down to CDR3 DNA, 30 bases in frame from base 1. To sequence the TCRbeta CDR3 region, genomic DNA was isolated from the sorted cells. The immunoSEQ Assay was used for sequencing of TCRbeta CDR3 regions. TCRdb mirrors the immuneACCESS table, restricted to in-frame sequences. Some clones are absent from its copies; in checked studies, under half trace to an unresolved V gene, and the reason for the others is unknown. In this sample the table shows some 94,000 clones, 90% to 95% of which occur a single time. Of the sample, about 0.81% is held by the ten largest clones.

This receptor was identified in an adult with an advanced solid tumor such as melanoma, head and neck, liver or kidney cancer. The sequenced sample was CD4+ or CD8+ T cells sorted from blood, obtained in a trial of the OX40 agonist ivuxolimab. The sequence is built from TRBV28 and TRBJ2-7; the D segment cannot be called with confidence. The bases read TGTGCCAGCGGACCCTACGAGCAGTACTTC. Translated, it gives CASGPYEQYF. Extended through the reference TRBV28 and TRBJ2-7 proteins, this CDR3 yields the full variable domain: DVKVTQSSRYLVKRTGEKVFLECVQDMDHENMFWYRQDPGLGLRLIYFSYDVKMKEKGDIPEGYSVSREKKERFSLILESASTNQTSMYLCASGPYEQYFGPGTRLTVT.